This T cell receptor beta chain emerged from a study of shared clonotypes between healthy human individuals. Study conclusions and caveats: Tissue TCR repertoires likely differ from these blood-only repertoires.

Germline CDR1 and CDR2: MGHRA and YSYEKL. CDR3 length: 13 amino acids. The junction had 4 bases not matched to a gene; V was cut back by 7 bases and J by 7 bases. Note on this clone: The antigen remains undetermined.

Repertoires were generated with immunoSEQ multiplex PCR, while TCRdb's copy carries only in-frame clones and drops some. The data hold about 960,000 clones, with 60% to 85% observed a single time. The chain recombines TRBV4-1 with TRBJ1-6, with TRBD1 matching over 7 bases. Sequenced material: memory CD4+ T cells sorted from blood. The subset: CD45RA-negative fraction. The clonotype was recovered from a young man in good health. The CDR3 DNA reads TGCGCCAGCATGCAACAGGGGAATTCACCCCTCCACTTT. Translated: CASMQQGNSPLHF.